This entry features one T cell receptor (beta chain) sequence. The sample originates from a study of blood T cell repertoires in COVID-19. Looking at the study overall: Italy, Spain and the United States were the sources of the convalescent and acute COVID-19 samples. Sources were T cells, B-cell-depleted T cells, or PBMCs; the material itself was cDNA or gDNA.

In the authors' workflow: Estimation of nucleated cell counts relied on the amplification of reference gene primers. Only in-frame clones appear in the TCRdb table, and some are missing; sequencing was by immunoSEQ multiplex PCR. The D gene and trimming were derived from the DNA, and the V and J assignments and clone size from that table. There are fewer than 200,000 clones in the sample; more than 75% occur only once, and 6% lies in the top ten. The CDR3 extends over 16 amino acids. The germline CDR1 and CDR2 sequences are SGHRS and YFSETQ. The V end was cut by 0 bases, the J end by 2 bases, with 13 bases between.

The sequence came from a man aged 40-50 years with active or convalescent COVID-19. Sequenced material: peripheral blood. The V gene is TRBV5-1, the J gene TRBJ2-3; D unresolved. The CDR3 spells CASSLGRKHDTDTQYF. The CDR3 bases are TGCGCCAGCAGCTTGGGCAGGAAGCACGACACAGATACGCAGTATTTT.